This section outlines one T cell receptor (beta chain) sequence together with its context. Antigen: not known. This table comes from immunoSEQ multiplex PCR, and its TCRdb copy is limited to in-frame clones, with some not included. The sample holds around 66,000 clones; around 81% are singletons and the top ten take roughly 4.1%. The data were taken from a study of OX40 agonist ivuxolimab in advanced cancers. Germline assignment: CDR1 SGHRS and CDR2 YFSETQ. This CDR3 is built from 15 residues. V gave up 2 bases and J gave up 8 bases; unmatched junction bases: 5. Findings of the study overall: Expanded clones were, on average, more numerous among CD8+ T cells than CD4+.

The receptor's source is an adult with an advanced solid tumor such as melanoma, head and neck, liver or kidney cancer. The material sequenced was CD4+ or CD8+ T cells sorted from blood, taken in a trial of the OX40 agonist ivuxolimab. V gene TRBV5-1 combines with J gene TRBJ1-4; the match to TRBD1 covers 11 bases. CDR3 in DNA: TGCGCCAGCAGCTTCGGAGGGACAGGGGGGGAAAAACTGTTTTTT. It translates to CASSFGGTGGEKLFF.